Listed here are 29 T cell receptor beta chains from one sample, sequenced in a study of T cells in Graves' hyperthyroidism and ophthalmopathy. The TCR beta CDR3 regions underwent amplification using RNA transcripts as the source. The TCR CDR3 was amplified in a first-round RT-PCR using the HTBI primer set. TCRdb re-called the multiplex PCR reads through MiXCR, storing one row per CDR3 protein. The table has nearly 750,000 distinct CDR3 sequences, about a third seen once. Sequencing was done on a sample of blood. The receptor set was obtained from a woman aged 35 to 49 with Graves' hyperthyroidism.

This clonotype came up a few times. This rearrangement joins TRBV6-6 to TRBJ1-1, with D tentatively TRBD1 (6 bases). Trimming cost V 3 bases and J 5 bases, with 16 bases left between them. Per germline, CDR1 MNHNY and CDR2 SVGAGI (reference sequence). The CDR3 is 15 amino acids. The CDR3, as DNA: TGTGCCAGCAGTTATCCACCAGGGGTCAAGACTGAAGCTTTCTTT. Amino acids: CASSYPPGVKTEAFF.

This clonotype was detected once. One end of the junction varies from germline; a read error may be responsible. The genes are TRBV2 and TRBJ2-7; D unclear. Germline V gene lookup returns CDR1 SNHLY and CDR2 FYNNEI. CDR3 length: 15 amino acids. CDR3 region: CASSHQMPPGYEQYF. The CDR3 DNA reads as TGCGCCAGCAGCCACCAAATGCCCCCAGGTTATGAGCAGTACTTC. Drawing the rest from reference TRBV2 and TRBJ2-7, the complete variable domain is EPEVTQTPSHQVTQMGQEVILRCVPISNHLYFYWYRQILGQKVEFLVSFYNNEISEKSEIFDDQFSVERPDGSNFTLKIRSTKLEDSAMYFCASSHQMPPGYEQYFGPGTRLTVT.

This clonotype was seen a few times. This sequence joins TRBV10-3 and TRBJ2-2, with D perhaps matching TRBD1 or TRBD2 (5 bases each). The germline V gene encodes CDR1 ENHRY and CDR2 SYGVKD. Trimming cost V 7 bases and J 6 bases, with 12 bases left between them. The CDR3 spans 13 residues. This CDR3 reads CAITGTPSGELFF. In nucleotides, the CDR3 is TGTGCCATCACTGGGACGCCCTCCGGGGAGCTGTTTTTT.

The gene calls are TRBV10-3 and TRBJ2-5, with 11 bases lining up with TRBD1. V lost 2 bases, J lost 4 bases, and 6 bases stayed unmatched. The germline V gene has CDR1 ENHRY and CDR2 SYGVKD. The CDR3 has 16 residues. The CDR3 is CAISEARTGGRETQYF. As DNA, the CDR3 is TGTGCCATCAGTGAGGCGCGGACAGGGGGCAGAGAGACCCAGTACTTC.

The V and J genes are TRBV29-1 and TRBJ2-5, with D perhaps matching TRBD1 or TRBD2 (5 bases each). In germline, CDR1 is SQVTM, CDR2 ANQGSEA. Trimming took off 3 bases at V and 5 bases at J, with 16 bases between the two ends. The CDR3 loop spans 14 amino acids. In DNA, the CDR3 is TGCAGCGTTGACGACGGGGCTGGGGTGGAGACCCAGTACTTC. The encoded protein is CSVDDGAGVETQYF.

This clonotype was seen a handful of times. CDR3 sequence (DNA): TGTGCCAGCAGTTTATGGACGGGGGAGACCCAGTACTTC. Encoded protein: CASSLWTGETQYF. The genes are TRBV4-2 and TRBJ2-5, with a tentative D call TRBD2 (5 bases). CDR1 is LGHNA and CDR2 is YNFKEQ in the germline V gene. The CDR3 covers 13 residues. Trimming took 6 bases from V and 5 from J, leaving 13 bases between them.

The chain recombines TRBV10-3 with TRBJ1-1, with D tentatively TRBD1 (6 bases). Germline CDR1 reads ENHRY; CDR2 reads SYGVKD. The V gene lost 3 bases and the J gene lost 5 bases, with 16 bases spanning the gap. The CDR3 has 15 amino acids. CDR3 loop: CAISDLGAPRTEAFF. CDR3 coding DNA: TGTGCCATCAGTGATTTGGGGGCCCCGAGAACTGAAGCTTTCTTT.

This clonotype was observed many times. The J gene is TRBJ2-7, the V gene TRBV6-5; possibly TRBD1 for D (6 bases). V gave up 2 bases and J gave up 3 bases, with 14 bases separating them. CDR3 length: 15 amino acids. The germline CDR1 and CDR2 sequences are MNHEY and SVGAGI. The CDR3 DNA sequence: TGTGCCAGCAGTTACGGCTCTCGACAGGACTACGAGCAGTACTTC. Translating it yields CASSYGSRQDYEQYF.

V is TRBV9 and J is TRBJ1-2, with TRBD1 as a possible D gene (5 bases). CDR3 length: 17 residues. Germline loops: CDR1 SGDLS, CDR2 YYNGEE. The V end was cut by 3 bases, the J end by 1 base, with 19 bases between. The CDR3 DNA sequence: TGTGCCAGCAGCGGAGTTGGAAAAGGGGAAAATAACTATGGCTACACCTTC. Protein product: CASSGVGKGENNYGYTF.

Comments on this clonotype: A read error is possible here, since a much larger clone lies one base away. The genes are TRBV7-2 and TRBJ1-4; D ambiguous. With 0 bases removed from V and 0 bases from J, the gap between germline ends came to 11 bases. The CDR3 runs to 17 residues. Germline lookup yields CDR1 SGHTA and CDR2 FQGNSA. The CDR3 reads CASSLASDTATNEKLFF. The CDR3 bases are TGTGCCAGCAGCTTAGCGAGTGACACCGCAACTAATGAAAAACTGTTTTTT.

A few counts support this clonotype. The chain combines TRBV7-9 with TRBJ2-3; possible D gene TRBD2, 6 bases. Germline V gene sequence: CDR1 SEHNR, CDR2 FQNEAQ (reference sequence). V was trimmed by 5 bases and J by 0 bases, leaving 18 bases between them. There are 17 residues in the CDR3. CDR3 residues: CASSPDGGGESTDTQYF. The CDR3 DNA reads TGTGCCAGCAGCCCTGACGGTGGCGGGGAGAGCACAGATACGCAGTATTTT.

This clonotype was detected a few times. This chain uses TRBV28 with TRBJ2-2, with D tentatively TRBD1 (5 bases). The CDR3 has 13 residues. CDR1 is MDHEN and CDR2 is SYDVKM in the germline V gene. Between the trimmed V and J ends, which lost 6 bases and 8 bases, there was a span of 13 bases. DNA for the CDR3: TGTGCCAGCAGGCCCAGGGTTGATGGGGAGCTGTTTTTT. Protein product: CASRPRVDGELFF.

This clonotype was counted a few times. The chain carries TRBV11-2 and TRBJ2-2; tentatively, D is TRBD1 (6 bases). V was pared by 0 bases and J by 3 bases, with 17 bases between. The CDR3 runs to 18 residues. Germline lookup yields CDR1 SGHAT and CDR2 FQNNGV. CDR3 sequence reads: CASSLEFGRGFHTGELFF. In nucleotides, the CDR3 is TGTGCCAGCAGCTTAGAATTCGGCAGGGGATTTCACACCGGGGAGCTGTTTTTT. The entire variable domain, with the rest obtained from reference TRBV11-2 and TRBJ2-2, is as follows: EAGVAQSPRYKIIEKRQSVAFWCNPISGHATLYWYQQILGQGPKLLIQFQNNGVVDDSQLPKDRFSAERLKGVDSTLKIQPAKLEDSAVYLCASSLEFGRGFHTGELFFGEGSRLTVL.

The gene calls are TRBV6-2 or TRBV6-3 and TRBJ1-2; 8 nucleotides agree with TRBD1. CDR1 and CDR2 from the germline V gene are MNHEY and SVGEGT. The trim removed 4 bases at V and 2 bases at J, leaving 6 bases unmatched. The CDR3 length is 15 residues. The CDR3 here is CASSSGQGLNYGYTF. The DNA for the CDR3 is TGTGCCAGCAGTTCCGGACAGGGATTGAACTATGGCTACACCTTC.

This clonotype was seen many times. This chain connects TRBV20-1 to TRBJ2-7; TRBD2 matches 8 bases. J gave up 0 bases and V 3 bases, and 4 bases lay outside the gene matches. The CDR3 runs 14 residues. Germline CDR1 is DFQATT and CDR2 is SNEGSKA (reference sequence). The CDR3 spells CSASSGVSSYEQYF. The CDR3 region has the DNA TGCAGTGCTAGTAGCGGGGTTAGCTCCTACGAGCAGTACTTC.

This clonotype has a count of ten or more. The chain couples TRBV7-8 to TRBJ1-2; D is uncertain. The CDR3 runs to 15 residues. Germline V lookup: CDR1 SGHVS, CDR2 FQNEAQ. Trimming removed 1 base from V and 7 bases from J, with 16 bases in between. Written as DNA, the CDR3 is TGTGCCAGCAGCTTAGAGATCACAGTCGGAGGTGGCTACACCTTC. Amino acid sequence: CASSLEITVGGGYTF.

This clonotype has just a few counts. The chain links TRBV5-1 to TRBJ1-1; the D gene is possibly TRBD1 (5 bases). Germline V gene data show CDR1 as SGHRS and CDR2 as YFSETQ. V lost 4 bases and J lost 5, with 21 bases in between. The CDR3 is made up of 16 amino acids. CDR3 bases: TGCGCCAGCAGCATTACGTTCTCAGGGAAATTTACTGAAGCTTTCTTT. Translation gives CASSITFSGKFTEAFF.

This chain joins TRBV6-5 and TRBJ2-7; the D call may be TRBD1 or TRBD2 (5 bases each). The V end was cut by 6 bases, the J end by 2 bases, with 20 bases between. Germline V gives CDR1 MNHEY, CDR2 SVGAGI. The CDR3 contains 16 residues. CDR3 in DNA: TGTGCCAGCAGCATAGGGACCTCCCGAAATCCCTACGAGCAGTACTTC. Translation: CASSIGTSRNPYEQYF.

V usage is TRBV7-9 and J usage is TRBJ2-5, with TRBD1 identical over 10 bases. From germline, CDR1 is SEHNR and CDR2 FQNEAQ (reference sequence). The V and J ends lost 4 bases and 4 bases, in that order; junction bases with no gene match: 6. The CDR3 spans 15 residues. The CDR3 loop is CASSSGTGDVETQYF. As DNA, the CDR3 is TGTGCCAGCAGCTCCGGGACAGGGGACGTAGAGACCCAGTACTTC. Using reference TRBV7-9 and TRBJ2-5 for the parts outside the CDR3, the full variable domain is DTGVSQNPRHKITKRGQNVTFRCDPISEHNRLYWYRQTLGQGPEFLTYFQNEAQLEKSRLLSDRFSAERPKGSFSTLEIQRTEQGDSAMYLCASSSGTGDVETQYFGPGTRLLVL.

The CDR3 is CASSHQGFANYGYTF. CDR3 in DNA: TGTGCCAGCAGCCACCAGGGGTTTGCTAACTATGGCTACACCTTC. The V call is TRBV14, the J call TRBJ1-2; TRBD1 might be the D (6 bases). The CDR3 is 15 amino acids. The ends were cut back, 3 bases at V and 0 bases at J, with 11 bases in the middle. Looked up from germline, CDR1 is SGHDN and CDR2 is FVKESK.

Many counts were recorded for this clonotype. The chain couples TRBV19 to TRBJ1-2; D remains ambiguous. From germline, CDR1 is LNHDA and CDR2 SQIVND (reference sequence). The CDR3 loop spans 12 amino acids. V was trimmed by 4 bases and J by 5 bases, leaving 8 bases between them. For the CDR3, the DNA is TGTGCCAGTAGTACGTACACATATGGCTACACCTTC. Translation: CASSTYTYGYTF.

The V call is TRBV7-2, the J call TRBJ1-5; maybe TRBD1 (5 bases). Germline lookup yields CDR1 SGHTA and CDR2 FQGNSA. Trimming cost V 1 base and J 2 bases, with 18 bases left between them. CDR3 length equals 18 residues. The CDR3 DNA sequence: TGTGCCAGCAGCTTAGGATTTGGGGGGGGGGTTGGCAATCAGCCCCAGCATTTT. This encodes CASSLGFGGGVGNQPQHF.

Regarding this clonotype: Compared with germline, one end of the junction differs, possibly owing to a read error. The chain carries TRBV7-9 and TRBJ2-1; TRBD2 aligns across 9 bases. The CDR3 spans 14 residues. From germline, CDR1 is SEHNR and CDR2 FQNEAQ (reference sequence). Here the CDR3 DNA reads TGTGCTAGCAGCTTGACTAGCGGCTACAATGAGCAGTTCTTC. As protein: CASSLTSGYNEQFF.

Of note for this clonotype: Given a much more abundant clone one base away, this may be a read error. This chain links TRBV7-3 with TRBJ1-6, with a possible D match to TRBD1 (5 bases). The V gene lost 8 bases and the J gene lost 10 bases, with 15 bases spanning the gap. The germline V gene has CDR1 SGHTA and CDR2 FQGTGA. The CDR3 consists of 13 residues. CDR3 amino acids: CASAGAGTSPLHF. The CDR3 nucleotides read TGTGCCAGCGCCGGGGCAGGGACGTCACCCCTCCACTTT.

This sequence joins TRBV3-1 and TRBJ2-7; D tentatively fits TRBD1 or TRBD2 (6 bases each). Deletions cut 4 bases from V and 5 bases from J, with 18 bases between. In germline, CDR1 is LGHDT, CDR2 YNNKEL (reference sequence). The CDR3 loop spans 15 amino acids. The CDR3 DNA follows: TGTGCCAGCAGCCGCCTCTTGAGGGGGGAGAACGAGCAGTACTTC. Encoded protein: CASSRLLRGENEQYF.

This clonotype was recorded many times. The rearrangement links TRBV7-3 to TRBJ2-2; no firm D call. This CDR3 contains 12 residues. The ends were cut back, 5 bases at V and 2 bases at J, with 3 bases in the middle. The germline gives CDR1 SGHTA, CDR2 FQGTGA. The CDR3 DNA reads TGTGCCAGCAGCCCTAACACCGGGGAGCTGTTTTTT. Protein: CASSPNTGELFF.

To note about this clonotype: At one boundary the junction diverges from the germline segment, which might be a read error. The chain uses TRBV12-3 or TRBV12-4 and TRBJ1-6; 10 bases line up with TRBD1. The CDR3 runs 17 residues. CDR3 protein: CASTGTYRDRGNSPPHF. CDR3 nucleotides: TGTGCCAGCACTGGAACTTACCGGGACAGGGGTAATTCACCCCCCCACTTT.

The chain has TRBV20-1 and TRBJ2-7; D is possibly TRBD1 (6 bases). The CDR3 sequence is 12 residues long. The V and J ends lost 7 bases and 2 bases respectively, with 12 bases between them. CDR1 and CDR2 from the germline V gene are DFQATT and SNEGSKA (reference sequence). The CDR3 DNA follows: TGCAGTGAAGAACAGGGCGCCTACGAGCAGTACTTC. It encodes CSEEQGAYEQYF.

This clonotype was counted ten times or more. V and J are TRBV2 and TRBJ2-5; possibly TRBD1 for D (5 bases). The germline V and J ends were trimmed by 7 bases and 2 bases, with 5 bases remaining between them. Germline V CDR1 and CDR2: SNHLY, FYNNEI. The CDR3 loop spans 11 amino acids. This CDR3 reads CASNRQETQYF. For the CDR3, the DNA is TGTGCCAGCAACAGGCAAGAGACCCAGTACTTC.